A single sample gave rise to the 4 T cell receptor beta chains below, sequenced in a study of patients and donors after allogeneic stem cell transplantation. TCRdb re-analysed the RT-PCR reads in MiXCR, keeping a single row per CDR3 protein. Of approximately 88,000 distinct CDR3 sequences in the sample, approximately 5.2% were seen once. Sequenced: blood, either unsorted or a sorted T cell fraction (not recorded which). These TCRs come from a human donor who was either an allogeneic HSCT recipient or a stem cell or donor lymphocyte infusion donor (not recorded which). It is not recorded whose cells these are; they may come from a transplant donor.

Ten or more counts support this clonotype. V usage is TRBV5-8 and J usage is TRBJ1-1, with D unresolved. The germline gives CDR1 SGHTS, CDR2 YDEGEE. The CDR3 has 13 residues. The ends were cut back, 3 bases at V and 1 base at J, with 7 bases in the middle. The CDR3 loop is CASSYWENTEAFF. The DNA of the CDR3 is TGTGCCAGCAGCTATTGGGAGAACACTGAAGCTTTCTTT.

This clonotype was counted at least ten times. V usage is TRBV18 and J usage is TRBJ1-1, with D maybe TRBD1 (6 bases). The CDR3 runs 18 residues. Germline CDR1 reads KGHSH; CDR2 reads LQKENI. The V end lost 3 bases, the J end lost 0 bases, and 20 bases lay between the germline ends. The CDR3 DNA reads TGTGCCAGCTCACCGATTATGGCCACCGGGGGCCTGAACACTGAAGCTTTCTTT. It translates to CASSPIMATGGLNTEAFF.

This clonotype was seen ten or more times. The chain uses TRBV20-1 and TRBJ1-1, with D hard to call. Trimming took off 2 bases at V and 2 bases at J, with 12 bases between the two ends. The CDR3 runs to 14 residues. The V gene's germline CDR1 is DFQATT and CDR2 SNEGSKA (reference sequence). The CDR3 spells CSARPRVGNTEAFF. Here the CDR3 DNA reads TGCAGTGCTAGACCCCGGGTCGGAAACACTGAAGCTTTCTTT.

This clonotype was seen only a few times. The gene calls are TRBV2 and TRBJ1-2; D is ambiguous. The CDR3 runs to 12 residues. V was clipped by 5 bases and J by 8 bases, with 12 bases between them. CDR1 SNHLY and CDR2 FYNNEI come from the germline V gene. The CDR3 DNA is TGTGCCAGCAGTTCATCGGGTTGGGGCTACACCTTC. It encodes CASSSSGWGYTF.